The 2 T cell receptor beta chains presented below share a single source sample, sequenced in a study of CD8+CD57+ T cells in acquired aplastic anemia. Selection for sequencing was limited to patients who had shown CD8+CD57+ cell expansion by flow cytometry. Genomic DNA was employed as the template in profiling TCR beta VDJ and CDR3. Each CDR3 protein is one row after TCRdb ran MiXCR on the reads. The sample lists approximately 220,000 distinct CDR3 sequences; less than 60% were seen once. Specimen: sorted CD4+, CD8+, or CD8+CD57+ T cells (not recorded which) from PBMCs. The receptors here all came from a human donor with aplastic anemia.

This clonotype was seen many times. Here the CDR3 reads CSARGRMVGGETQYF. The CDR3 region has the DNA TGCAGTGCTAGAGGCCGGATGGTAGGAGGGGAGACCCAGTACTTC. The V and J genes are TRBV20-1 and TRBJ2-5; maybe TRBD2 (6 bases). Germline V gene lookup returns CDR1 DFQATT and CDR2 SNEGSKA (reference sequence). Between the trimmed V and J ends, which lost 1 base and 5 bases, there was a span of 17 bases. The CDR3 extends over 15 amino acids.

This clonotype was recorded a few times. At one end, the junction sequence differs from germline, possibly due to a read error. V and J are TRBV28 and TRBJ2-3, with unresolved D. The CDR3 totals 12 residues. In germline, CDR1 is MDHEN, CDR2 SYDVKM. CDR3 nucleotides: TGTGCCGGCAGACGGCCAACAGATACGCAGTATTTT. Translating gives CAGRRPTDTQYF.